This T cell receptor beta chain was recovered during a study of T cell repertoires in cytomegalovirus infection. Study-level information: Indications came from public TCR beta signatures; they pointed to CMV infection and to a matching HLA type.

One entry per CDR3 protein, called by TCRdb with MiXCR from the reads. The repertoire consists of about 830,000 distinct CDR3 sequences, with around a third occurring once and the leading ten covering 9.5% to 15%. Worth noting for this clonotype: Its antigen is unknown. The junction differs from germline at one of its ends, possibly a read error.

The specimen was cultured CD8+ T cells from PBMCs, collected from culture after CMV antigen stimulation. The sequence derives from a human donor in good health (CMV status not recorded). Some clones in this sample may be carry-over from other donors' samples.

The CDR3 DNA follows: TGTGCCACCAGTGATTATAGCAATCAGCCACAGCATTTT. Its protein is CATSDYSNQPQHF. The rearrangement uses TRBV24-1 and TRBJ1-5; D gene unclear. CDR1 and CDR2 (germline): KGHDR, SFDVKD. The CDR3 contains 13 residues.